These 15 T cell receptor beta chains were sequenced from one sample in a study of blood T cells in healthy people across ages. PCR was performed a second time for about 6 to 12 cycles using a sample-barcoded 5' primer and a J-beta primer mix. Via MiXCR, TCRdb re-called the 5' RACE reads, giving one row per CDR3 protein. The table has about 760,000 distinct CDR3 sequences, roughly 25% seen once. These same data were also listed under a study on T cells of mothers and their children.

The specimen sequenced was blood. The source of these receptors is a boy younger than 18 in good health.

Only a few counts were recorded for this clonotype. The V and J genes are TRBV4-1 and TRBJ2-1; 9 bases fit TRBD2. Per germline, CDR1 MGHRA and CDR2 YSYEKL. CDR3 length: 16 amino acids. V lost 0 bases to trimming and J lost 8 bases; unmatched junction nucleotides: 8. The CDR3: CASSQDAAGGIDEQFF. CDR3 sequence (DNA): TGCGCCAGCAGCCAAGATGCGGCGGGAGGGATCGATGAGCAGTTCTTC.

The chain employs TRBV11-2 and TRBJ2-1; 7 bases map to TRBD1. Trimming took 4 bases from V and 8 from J; bases not matched to a gene: 5. CDR1 and CDR2 (germline): SGHAT, FQNNGV. The CDR3 covers 13 residues. The chain's CDR3 is CASSSTGAYEQFF. CDR3 coding DNA: TGTGCCAGCAGCTCAACAGGGGCCTATGAGCAGTTCTTC.

As regards this clonotype: One end of the junction varies from germline; a read error may be responsible. This CDR3 reads CASSLEAETGVFF. CDR3 bases: TGTGCCAGCAGCTTAGAGGCGGAGACAGGGGTGTTCTTC. This sequence joins TRBV7-9 and TRBJ2-5; 8 bases line up with TRBD1. This CDR3 is built from 13 residues. Germline V gene sequence: CDR1 SEHNR, CDR2 FQNEAQ (reference sequence).

In this sample, this clonotype turned up a few times. The rearrangement links TRBV12-3 or TRBV12-4 to TRBJ2-3; 12 bases line up with TRBD2. The CDR3 has 15 residues. Losses at the gene ends were 3 bases for V and 5 bases for J; bases not matched to a gene: 3. The CDR3 protein is CASSFTSGRLDTQYF. CDR3 nucleotides: TGTGCCAGCAGTTTCACTAGCGGGAGGTTAGATACGCAGTATTTT.

The chain links TRBV2 to TRBJ2-5; D is uncertain. Germline loops: CDR1 SNHLY, CDR2 FYNNEI. Trimming took 5 bases from V and 5 from J, leaving 12 bases between them. This CDR3 has 13 residues. The CDR3 DNA reads as TGTGCCAGCAGTTTGACATCTTTCGAGACCCAGTACTTC. It specifies CASSLTSFETQYF.

This clonotype was counted a few times. V gene TRBV20-1 combines with J gene TRBJ2-1; 8 bases align to TRBD2. From germline, CDR1 is DFQATT and CDR2 SNEGSKA (reference sequence). This CDR3 region has 15 residues. The ends lost 3 bases at V and 6 bases at J; junction bases unmatched: 10. The CDR3 loop is CSASSRGLGVNEQFF. CDR3 DNA sequence: TGCAGTGCTAGTAGTAGGGGACTAGGGGTCAATGAGCAGTTCTTC.

V and J are TRBV5-1 and TRBJ1-4; weak D call: TRBD1 (6 bases). Between the trimmed V and J ends, which lost 7 bases and 5 bases, there was a span of 18 bases. In germline, CDR1 is SGHRS, CDR2 YFSETQ. The CDR3 consists of 15 residues. DNA of the CDR3: TGCGCCAGCGCCATCTCCGGGACACCGAATGAAAAACTGTTTTTT. Its protein is CASAISGTPNEKLFF.

This clonotype occurred a few times. V usage is TRBV6-5 and J usage is TRBJ2-4; D remains unclear. This CDR3 has 15 residues. Germline assignment: CDR1 MNHEY and CDR2 SVGAGI. V was trimmed by 2 bases and J by 3 bases, leaving 11 bases between them. For the CDR3, the DNA is TGTGCCAGCAGTTACGGTAGGGCTGGCAAAAACATTCAGTACTTC. Its protein is CASSYGRAGKNIQYF.

This clonotype was seen a handful of times. The V and J genes are TRBV3-1 and TRBJ1-2, with TRBD1 identical over 9 bases. The trim removed 4 bases at V and 2 bases at J, leaving 2 bases unmatched. This CDR3 has 14 amino acids. Germline lookup yields CDR1 LGHDT and CDR2 YNNKEL (reference sequence). CDR3 in DNA: TGTGCCAGCAGCCGGACAGGGGAAAACTATGGCTACACCTTC. It codes for CASSRTGENYGYTF.

This clonotype was observed a few times. The CDR3 here is CASSLNRANEQFF. The DNA of the CDR3 is TGTGCCAGCAGCTTAAACAGGGCAAATGAGCAGTTCTTC. The chain has TRBV7-9 and TRBJ2-1, with D possibly TRBD1 on 6 matching bases. The CDR3 is 13 amino acids. V was shortened by 2 bases and J by 7 bases, with 9 bases between the two germline ends. Germline V gives CDR1 SEHNR, CDR2 FQNEAQ (reference sequence).

This clonotype appeared a few times. The V call is TRBV7-2, the J call TRBJ1-4; D is perhaps TRBD1 (6 bases). CDR3 length: 16 residues. V gave up 1 base and J gave up 8 bases, with 17 bases separating them. From germline, CDR1 is SGHTA and CDR2 FQGNSA. DNA of the CDR3: TGTGCCAGCAGCTTAGATCCGACAGGCACCGGAGAAAAACTGTTTTTT. It codes for CASSLDPTGTGEKLFF. Based on the CDR3 plus reference TRBV7-2 and TRBJ1-4, the full variable domain is GAGVSQSPSNKVTEKGKDVELRCDPISGHTALYWYRQSLGQGLEFLIYFQGNSAPDKSGLPSDRFSAERTGGSVSTLTIQRTQQEDSAVYLCASSLDPTGTGEKLFFGSGTQLSVL.

The J gene is TRBJ1-5, the V gene TRBV12-3 or TRBV12-4, with 12 bases that match TRBD1. J gave up 0 bases and V 2 bases, and 11 bases lay outside the gene matches. The CDR3 runs 20 residues. DNA for the CDR3: TGTGCCAGCAGTTTAAGCCTAGGGACAGGGGGCTGGTATAGCAATCAGCCCCAGCATTTT. Protein sequence: CASSLSLGTGGWYSNQPQHF.

This CDR3 is CATSRDLLQQASVGYTF. The CDR3 DNA sequence: TGTGCCACCAGCAGAGATCTCTTACAGCAGGCAAGCGTGGGCTACACCTTC. The rearrangement links TRBV15 to TRBJ1-2; D gene unclear. Germline CDR1 reads LNHNV; CDR2 reads YYDKDF (reference sequence). The length of the CDR3 is 17 residues. V lost 0 bases and J lost 8, with 22 bases in between.

The chain has TRBV20-1 and TRBJ2-1; TRBD2 agrees at 8 bases. This CDR3 has 14 residues. Germline trimming cut 6 bases from V and 5 bases from J; bases unmatched to any gene: 9. CDR1 is DFQATT and CDR2 is SNEGSKA in the germline V gene (reference sequence). The CDR3 protein is CSALSGSRDNEQFF. The CDR3 nucleotides are TGCAGTGCCCTGAGCGGGAGCAGGGACAATGAGCAGTTCTTC.

This clonotype was seen more than once but under ten times. The chain joins TRBV18 to TRBJ2-5; no clear D gene. The J call may be wrong; the DNA end is better matched by TRBJ2-1. The germline V gene encodes CDR1 KGHSH and CDR2 LQKENI. The CDR3 covers 13 residues. CDR3 bases: TGTGCCAGCTCATTGGCCATCGACAATGAGCAGTTCTTC. Translation: CASSLAIDNEQFF.